These T cell receptor beta chains were read from a single sample in a study of cytomegalovirus exposure and HLA in healthy donors. Only in-frame clones appear in the TCRdb table, and some are missing; sequencing was by immunoSEQ multiplex PCR. The table shows tens of thousands of clones, with more than 75% occurring only once. The sample consisted of PBMCs. These receptors were obtained from a woman aged 40-49 years in good health and CMV-seronegative. Each CDR3 is given with its conserved first and last residue. The D gene is left open where the match is weak. Only part of the rows carry a size: once, few, many, or a class if the clone is expanded.

TRBJ2-6 | NA | few | TRBV30 | TGTGCCACTCCCTCTGGGGCCAACGTCCTGACTTTC | CATPSGANVLTF
TRBJ2-1 | TRBD2 | NA | TRBV5-5 | TGTGCCAGCAGCTTCCGTAGCGGGGGCTCCTCCTACAATGAGCAGTTCTTC | CASSFRSGGSSYNEQFF
TRBJ2-7 | NA | NA | TRBV6-5 | TGTGCCAGCAGTTACTCCTCCAGGGTCGGCGACGAGCAGTACTTC | CASSYSSRVGDEQYF
TRBJ2-3 | NA | NA | TRBV14 | TGTGCCAGCAGCCTCCTGGAGTCAGATACGCAGTATTTT | CASSLLESDTQYF
TRBJ1-5 | NA | NA | TRBV28 | TGTGCCAGCAGGAACGGGAATAATCAGCCCCAGCATTTT | CASRNGNNQPQHF
TRBJ2-7 | TRBD1 | NA | TRBV29-1 | TGCAGCGTTAAATCCGGGACAGGGGCGTCCTACGAGCAGTACTTC | CSVKSGTGASYEQYF
TRBJ1-5 | NA | NA | TRBV18 | TGTGCCAGCTCACCGACGACAGGCGCCAGCAATCAGCCCCAGCATTTT | CASSPTTGASNQPQHF
TRBJ1-2 | NA | NA | TRBV21-1 | TGTGCCAGCAGCAAAGGGGGGGGAGCGGGGGCCCGAGAATATGGCTACACCTTC | CASSKGGGAGAREYGYTF
TRBJ2-5 | TRBD1 | NA | TRBV4-1 | TGCGCCAGCAGCCAACAAAGGACAGGTGAATACATGGAGACCCAGTACTTC | CASSQQRTGEYMETQYF
TRBJ1-5 | NA | NA | TRBV28 | TGTGCCAGCAGTCTTGCGTATCAGCCCCAGCATTTT | CASSLAYQPQHF
TRBJ1-2 | NA | NA | TRBV5-1 | TGCGCCAGCAGTCAGAGTCCAGCTGGGGGGGCCGGTGGCTACACCTTC | CASSQSPAGGAGGYTF
TRBJ2-7 | TRBD1 | NA | TRBV18 | TGTGCCAGCTCACCAGGTACAGGGGTGTCATCCTACGAGCAGTACTTC | CASSPGTGVSSYEQYF
TRBJ1-6 | NA | NA | TRBV9 | TGTGCCAGTACGAGGGCAGGGGATAATTCACCCCTCCACTTT | CASTRAGDNSPLHF
TRBJ2-7 | TRBD2 | NA | TRBV7-2 | TGTGCCAGCAGCCCGGGGGGCTACGAGCAGTACTTC | CASSPGGYEQYF
TRBJ1-4 | NA | few | TRBV30 | TGTGCCTGGAGTGTAGTAGGCGGCGATGAAAAACTGTTTTTT | CAWSVVGGDEKLFF
TRBJ1-2 | NA | few | TRBV7-3 | TGTGCCAGCAGCTTAATGGCAGGTGATGGCTACACCTTC | CASSLMAGDGYTF
TRBJ1-6 | NA | many | TRBV4-3 | TGCGCCAGCAGCCAAACTCGGGCCTTGGGAGAGGACCTCCACTTT | CASSQTRALGEDLHF
TRBJ2-2 | TRBD2 | NA | TRBV30 | TGTGCCTGGGGAGGACTAGCGGGGGTTAACACCGGGGAGCTGTTTTTT | CAWGGLAGVNTGELFF
TRBJ2-7 | NA | few | TRBV5-6 | TGTGCCAGCAGCTTGCGCAGGCGTTTGGAATCCTACGAGCAGTACTTC | CASSLRRRLESYEQYF
TRBJ1-1 | TRBD1 | NA | TRBV5-1 | TGCGCCAGCAGTCTAGGGGGCCCCATGAACACTGAAGCTTTCTTT | CASSLGGPMNTEAFF
TRBJ2-1 | TRBD2 | NA | TRBV5-1 | TGCGCCAGCAGCTTGGCCGCTAGCGGGGGGGCCCCCAATGAGCAGTTCTTC | CASSLAASGGAPNEQFF
TRBJ2-1 | NA | NA | TRBV1 | TGCACCAGCAGCCAAGATAAGGGGGCCCACTCCTACAATGAGCAGTTCTTC | CTSSQDKGAHSYNEQFF
TRBJ1-3 | NA | NA | TRBV6-5 | TGTGCCAGCACCCCCTCGGGCTCTGGAAACACCATATATTTT | CASTPSGSGNTIYF
TRBJ2-2 | TRBD2 | NA | TRBV18 | TGTGCCAGCTCACAGGGAGGGGTCACCGGGGAGCTGTTTTTT | CASSQGGVTGELFF
TRBJ2-1 | TRBD2 | NA | TRBV28 | TGTGCCAGCAGTTTTAGGACTAGGGGTGAGCAGTTCTTC | CASSFRTRGEQFF
TRBJ1-4 | TRBD1 | NA | TRBV9 | TGTGCCAGCAGCGTAGGACAGGGGAGGGCAACTAATGAAAAACTGTTTTTT | CASSVGQGRATNEKLFF
TRBJ2-3 | NA | NA | TRBV5-1 | TGCGCCAGCAGCTTGGGTGACACAACAGATACGCAGTATTTT | CASSLGDTTDTQYF
TRBJ1-1 | NA | NA | TRBV6-1 | TGTGCCAGCAGCCCCACAGTGAACACTGAAGCTTTCTTT | CASSPTVNTEAFF
TRBJ1-4 | NA | few | TRBV5-4 | TGTGCCACCGGCCGGGGAGGGGAAAAACTGTTTTTT | CATGRGGEKLFF
TRBJ2-7 | TRBD1 | NA | TRBV30 | TGTGCCTGGAGCGACAGGGGGTACGAGCAGTACTTC | CAWSDRGYEQYF
TRBJ1-3 | TRBD1 | few | TRBV6-6 | TGTGCCAGCAGAGAGACAGGGACTGGAAACACCATATATTTT | CASRETGTGNTIYF
TRBJ2-7 | TRBD2 | NA | TRBV7-9 | TGTGCCAGCAGCGATAGCGGGGGGGTACTCCTTTCCTACGAGCAGTACTTC | CASSDSGGVLLSYEQYF
TRBJ2-7 | TRBD1 | NA | TRBV6-5 | TGTGCCAGCAGTTACTTCGCGACAGGGGTCGAGCAGTACTTC | CASSYFATGVEQYF
TRBJ1-1 | TRBD1 | NA | TRBV6-1 | TGTGCCAGCAGTGTCGACAGGGGATGGAACACTGAAGCTTTCTTT | CASSVDRGWNTEAFF
TRBJ2-3 | NA | NA | TRBV12-5 | TGTGCTAGTGCCAACGGGGGCGGGGGCTCAGATACGCAGTATTTT | CASANGGGGSDTQYF
TRBJ2-7 | NA | NA | TRBV4-1 | TGCGCCAGCAGCCACCTCGGCGGGGGCGGCGAGCAGTACTTC | CASSHLGGGGEQYF